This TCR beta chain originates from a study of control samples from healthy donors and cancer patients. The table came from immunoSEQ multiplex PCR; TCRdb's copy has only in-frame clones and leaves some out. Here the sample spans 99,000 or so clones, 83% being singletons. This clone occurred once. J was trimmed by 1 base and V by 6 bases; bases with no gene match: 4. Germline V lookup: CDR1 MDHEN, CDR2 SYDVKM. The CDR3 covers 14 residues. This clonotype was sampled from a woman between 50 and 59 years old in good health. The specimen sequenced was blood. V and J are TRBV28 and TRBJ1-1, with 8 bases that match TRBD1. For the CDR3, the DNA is TGTGCCAGCAGCCCAGGGGGCAGGAACACTGAAGCTTTCTTT. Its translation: CASSPGGRNTEAFF.